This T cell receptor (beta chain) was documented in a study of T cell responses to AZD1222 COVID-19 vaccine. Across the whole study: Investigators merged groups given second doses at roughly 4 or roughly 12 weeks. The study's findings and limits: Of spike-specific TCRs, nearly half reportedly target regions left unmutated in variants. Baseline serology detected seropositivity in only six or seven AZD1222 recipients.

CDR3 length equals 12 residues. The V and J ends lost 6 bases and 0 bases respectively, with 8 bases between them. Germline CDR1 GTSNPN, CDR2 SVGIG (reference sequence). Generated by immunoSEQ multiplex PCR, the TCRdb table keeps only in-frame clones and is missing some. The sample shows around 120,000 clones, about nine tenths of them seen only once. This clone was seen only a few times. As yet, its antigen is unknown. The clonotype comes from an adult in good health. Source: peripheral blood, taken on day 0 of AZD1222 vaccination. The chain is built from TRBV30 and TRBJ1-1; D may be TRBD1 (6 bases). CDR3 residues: CACRQVNTEAFF. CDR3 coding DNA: TGTGCCTGCCGACAGGTGAACACTGAAGCTTTCTTT.